The 7 T cell receptor beta chains below all came from one sample that was sequenced in a study of blood T cells in healthy people across ages. The second PCR ran roughly 6 to 11 cycles with a sample-barcoded 5' primer and J-beta primers. TCRdb reanalysed the 5' RACE reads using MiXCR and keeps one entry per CDR3 protein. The table records about 1.5 million distinct CDR3 sequences, 42% of them present only once. Material: blood. The receptors were gathered from a woman aged 18 to 35 in good health.

This clonotype has more than one count but fewer than ten. J is TRBJ2-7 and V is TRBV29-1; 11 nucleotides match TRBD2. With 2 bases clipped from V and 3 bases from J, the junction kept 6 bases outside the gene matches. Per germline, CDR1 SQVTM and CDR2 ANQGSEA. The CDR3 length is 15 residues. The CDR3 region has the DNA TGCAGCGTTGAACCCGGACTAGCGGGTCGCTACGAGCAGTACTTC. Its translation is CSVEPGLAGRYEQYF.

The J gene is TRBJ2-1, the V gene TRBV7-2; 10 bases match TRBD1. V was clipped by 5 bases and J by 2 bases; unmatched bases: 6. The CDR3 is made up of 16 amino acids. CDR1 and CDR2 from the germline V gene are SGHTA and FQGNSA. In DNA, the CDR3 is TGTGCCAGCAGCCGAACGACAGGGGGCGCCTACAATGAGCAGTTCTTC. Residues: CASSRTTGGAYNEQFF.

The rearrangement joins TRBV12-3 or TRBV12-4 to TRBJ2-3; D is undetermined. The CDR3 runs to 13 residues. V was clipped by 5 bases and J by 2 bases, with 8 bases between them. CDR3 residues: CASSPMTTDTQYF. CDR3 DNA: TGTGCCAGCAGTCCCATGACCACAGATACGCAGTATTTT.

The V call is TRBV7-9, the J call TRBJ2-1; maybe TRBD2 (6 bases). V lost 5 bases and J lost 0, with 14 bases in between. This CDR3 spans 16 amino acids. Germline V gives CDR1 SEHNR, CDR2 FQNEAQ (reference sequence). The CDR3 DNA sequence: TGTGCCAGCAGCCCAAGCGGGTGGAGCTCCTACAATGAGCAGTTCTTC. Amino acids: CASSPSGWSSYNEQFF. The full variable domain, completed using reference TRBV7-9 and TRBJ2-1, is DTGVSQNPRHKITKRGQNVTFRCDPISEHNRLYWYRQTLGQGPEFLTYFQNEAQLEKSRLLSDRFSAERPKGSFSTLEIQRTEQGDSAMYLCASSPSGWSSYNEQFFGPGTRLTVL.

The V and J genes are TRBV20-1 and TRBJ2-7; D may be TRBD1 (5 bases). CDR3 length: 12 residues. V was shortened by 7 bases and J by 5 bases, with 15 bases between the two germline ends. Germline assignment: CDR1 DFQATT and CDR2 SNEGSKA (reference sequence). The CDR3 loop reads CSGWTNFDEQYF. The DNA of the CDR3 is TGCAGTGGATGGACAAATTTCGACGAGCAGTACTTC.

The chain combines TRBV7-2 with TRBJ2-1, with 10 nucleotides matching TRBD2. CDR1 SGHTA and CDR2 FQGNSA come from the germline V gene. The CDR3 length is 15 residues. The V gene end was trimmed by 1 base and the J gene end by 10 bases; junction bases not matched to a gene: 7. CDR3 sequence reads: CASSLGVAGGDEQFF. The DNA for the CDR3 is TGTGCCAGCAGCTTAGGCGTAGCGGGAGGAGACGAGCAGTTCTTC.

Only one count was recorded for this clonotype. V is TRBV20-1 and J is TRBJ2-7; D is ambiguous. Trimming shortened V by 6 bases and J by 2 bases, and 23 bases separated the two germline ends. Germline V lookup: CDR1 DFQATT, CDR2 SNEGSKA (reference sequence). This CDR3 spans 16 amino acids. The CDR3 nucleotides read TGCAGTGCCTCTCTTACCGCCTGTGACGGAACCTACGAGCAGTACTTC. Its translation is CSASLTACDGTYEQYF.